The rows below give T cell receptor beta chains drawn from one sample of a study of identifying expanded T cells in peripheral blood. This table comes from immunoSEQ multiplex PCR, and its TCRdb copy is limited to in-frame clones, with some not included. The sample carries around 91,000 clones, 88% recorded once. The sample was blood. The origin of the receptors is a person aged 18 to 70 in good health. The CDR3 runs from the conserved cysteine through the conserved F or W. D genes are given only for firm matches. A row's size may be missing; if present it is once, few, many or a size class.

d_gene	len	abundance	v_gene	j_gene	CDR3nt	CDR3aa
.	13	.	TRBV6-1	TRBJ2-3	TGTGCCAGCAATCAGGGAGCCACAGATACGCAGTATTTT	CASNQGATDTQYF
TRBD1	14	once	TRBV7-2	TRBJ2-7	TGTGCCAGCAGCCCTTTCAGGGGGACCTACGAGCAGTACTTC	CASSPFRGTYEQYF
TRBD1	14	.	TRBV10-2	TRBJ1-1	TGCGCCAGCGGGCTACAGGGGGCGGTAACTGAAGCTTTCTTT	CASGLQGAVTEAFF
TRBD1	15	once	TRBV29-1	TRBJ1-5	TGCAGCGTTGAATCCGGGACAGGGGGCAATCAGCCCCAGCATTTT	CSVESGTGGNQPQHF
.	15	.	TRBV6-5	TRBJ2-6	TGTGCCAGCAGTTACGGCCTAGAAGGGGCCAACGTCCTGACTTTC	CASSYGLEGANVLTF
TRBD2	16	.	TRBV10-2	TRBJ2-7	TGCGCCAGCAGTGAAATACTAGCGGGAGGGCCCTCCGAGCAGTACTTC	CASSEILAGGPSEQYF
TRBD1	14	.	TRBV2	TRBJ1-1	TGTGCCAGCAGGTTGACAGGGCCCAGCACTGAAGCTTTCTTT	CASRLTGPSTEAFF
.	14	.	TRBV10-2	TRBJ2-4	TGCGCCAGCAGTGAGGGGGGGTGGAAAAACATTCAGTACTTC	CASSEGGWKNIQYF
.	17	.	TRBV4-2	TRBJ2-3	TGTGCCAGCAGCCAAGAAAGAGGCAGGGCGGTCGGGAATACGCAGTATTTT	CASSQERGRAVGNTQYF
.	15	once	TRBV5-5	TRBJ1-5	TGTGCCAGCAGCTTGGGACAGTATAGCAATCAGCCCCAGCATTTT	CASSLGQYSNQPQHF
.	11	few	TRBV2	TRBJ2-7	TGTGCCTCCAAAGGGGGGCACGAGCAGTACTTC	CASKGGHEQYF
TRBD1	14	.	TRBV6-1	TRBJ1-2	TGTGCCAGCAGCAGACAGGGGCTCGTCTATGGCTACACCTTC	CASSRQGLVYGYTF
TRBD1	15	.	TRBV15	TRBJ1-1	TGTGCCACCAGCATCGGGACAGGGAGGCTTACTGAAGCTTTCTTT	CATSIGTGRLTEAFF
.	16	once	TRBV7-8	TRBJ1-5	TGTGCCAGCAGCTCCGACCGGACATATAGCAATCAGCCCCAGCATTTT	CASSSDRTYSNQPQHF
.	14	.	TRBV5-1	TRBJ2-3	TGCGCCAGCAGCTTGGTTCCCTACACAGATACGCAGTATTTT	CASSLVPYTDTQYF
.	16	.	TRBV10-3	TRBJ1-5	TGTGCCATCAGTGATTATGGGGGTCTGGAGGGGCAGCCCCAGCATTTT	CAISDYGGLEGQPQHF
.	10	.	TRBV29-1	TRBJ2-5	TGCAGCGTTGAAGAAGAGACCCAGTACTTC	CSVEEETQYF
TRBD2	16	.	TRBV7-2	TRBJ2-3	TGTGCCACCCCCAGACTAGCGGGGATTAGCACAGATACGCAGTATTTT	CATPRLAGISTDTQYF
.	13	.	TRBV19	TRBJ2-1	TGTGCCAGTAGTATAGGTGGGGGGAATGAGCAGTTCTTC	CASSIGGGNEQFF
.	18	.	TRBV15	TRBJ1-5	TGTGCCACCAGCAGAGAGGGGGGGGGCAATGTTAGCAATCAGCCCCAGCATTTT	CATSREGGGNVSNQPQHF
.	14	.	TRBV19	TRBJ1-1	TGTGCCAGTAGATCGGGGGAACAGGGCACCGAAGCTTTCTTT	CASRSGEQGTEAFF